The TCR beta chain under discussion was sequenced for a study of blood T cell repertoires in COVID-19 (TCRdb year 2020). Study-level background: The collaborator samples originated in the United States, Italy and Spain and spanned the acute and convalescent phases of COVID-19. The prospective study material was composed of cDNA or gDNA derived from T cells, B-cell-depleted T cells, or PBMCs. Deeply sampled blood TCRbeta repertoires from subjects exposed to, actively infected with, or recovered from COVID-19 were included in the dataset. The repertoires were released in a freely available public database meant as a resource for research on the immune response to SARS-CoV-2. Samples were obtained from the ongoing ImmuneRACE study (first 160 participants) and from about 1,300 subjects provided by 6 global collaborators. A de-identified subject ID, COVID-19 status, age in years and sex were almost always included in the sample metadata. Where available, HLA class I and class II types were taken from metadata supplied by the sample provider and were not determined by assay-based typing.

TCRbeta CDR3 regions were amplified from genomic DNA using the immunoSEQ Assay, a bias-controlled multiplex PCR. In the original analysis: The number of nucleated cells in each sample was estimated from the amplification of reference gene primers within the assay. To quantify the absolute abundance of each unique TCRbeta CDR3 rearrangement, sequence reads were collapsed and filtered. For each sample, productive Simpson clonality was calculated by taking the square root of Simpson's diversity index across productive rearrangements. TCRdb provides this immuneACCESS table in a form limited to in-frame rearrangements. Some clones are lacking; in checked studies, under half of them reflect an unresolved V gene, and why the rest are absent is not known. V and J calls plus clone size are reproduced from that table; the DNA served to infer D and trimming. Across this sample there are about 95,000 clones, with 84% seen only once. Of the sample, about 24% falls within the top ten clones.

Collaborating institutions collected whole blood in K2EDTA tubes following their own protocols. Collaborator samples were shipped for TCRbeta analysis as frozen whole blood, isolated PBMCs, or DNA extracted from either sample type. Overall study outcomes, separate from this receptor: The quantity of clinical and demographic metadata differed by source and by participant and was supplied without curation.

With regard to this clone: The antigen this receptor binds is unknown. No base-level quality is on record; no much larger clone is a single base apart.

From cysteine to phenylalanine, the CDR3 is 16 amino acids long. CDR3 DNA is the only sequence kept; it has 48 bases, read in frame from the first base. V is pruned by 5 bases and J by 5 bases, leaving 13 bases of the junction without a gene match. The CDR1 and CDR2 encoded by the germline V gene are SGHDT and YYEEEE. This sequence was found in a human donor in a cohort sampled during active COVID-19. Sequencing input: peripheral blood. The chain is encoded by TRBV5-6 joined to TRBJ1-2, with 9 bases aligning to TRBD1. The bases are TGTGCCAGCAGTACGACCGGGACAGGGATTTGGTATGGCTACACCTTC. Translated, it gives CASSTTGTGIWYGYTF.